The 29 T cell receptor beta chains presented below share a single source sample, sequenced in a study of CD8+CD57+ T cells in acquired aplastic anemia. Those patients picked for sequencing had displayed CD8+CD57+ cell expansion on flow cytometry. Profiles of TCR beta VDJ and CDR3 were generated from a genomic DNA template. Using its own MiXCR run on the reads, TCRdb lists one record per CDR3 protein. The sample consists of some 140,000 distinct CDR3 sequences, over 50% of them appearing once. The sample taken for sequencing was sorted CD4+, CD8+, or CD8+CD57+ T cells (not recorded which) from PBMCs. These receptors all stem from a human donor with aplastic anemia.

This chain links TRBV6-1 with TRBJ1-6, with D possibly matching TRBD1 (6 bases). Germline loops: CDR1 MNHNS, CDR2 SASEGT. The CDR3 length is 14 residues. The ends were cut back, 6 bases at V and 7 bases at J, with 13 bases in the middle. Here the CDR3 reads CASRAGAANSPLHF. The CDR3 coding sequence is TGTGCCAGCAGAGCAGGGGCCGCCAATTCACCCCTCCACTTT.

The CDR3: CASSIDVFTGELFF. The CDR3 coding sequence is TGTGCCAGTAGTATCGACGTCTTCACCGGGGAGCTGTTTTTT. The chain is built from TRBV19 and TRBJ2-2; D ambiguous. V lost 3 bases to trimming and J lost 4 bases, with 9 bases between them. The CDR3 is made up of 14 amino acids. Germline CDR1 LNHDA, CDR2 SQIVND (reference sequence).

V is TRBV6-1 and J is TRBJ2-6; D gene unclear. The CDR3 covers 18 residues. Germline loops: CDR1 MNHNS, CDR2 SASEGT. Trimming pared 1 base from V and 2 bases from J, leaving 15 bases between. The CDR3 nucleotides are TGTGCCAGCAGTGAAGACGGCTGGCGAACCCCTGGGGCCAACGTCCTGACTTTC. Translating it yields CASSEDGWRTPGANVLTF.

The V and J genes are TRBV20-1 and TRBJ1-2; D is unresolved. CDR3 length: 11 residues. V was trimmed by 3 bases and J by 4 bases, leaving 6 bases between them. In germline, CDR1 is DFQATT, CDR2 SNEGSKA (reference sequence). The CDR3 loop reads CSASLVYGYTF. The CDR3 nucleotides are TGCAGTGCTAGTTTGGTCTATGGCTACACCTTC.

This clonotype was seen at least ten times. The genes are TRBV15 and TRBJ2-1; a possible D gene is TRBD1 (7 bases). Germline CDR1 LNHNV, CDR2 YYDKDF (reference sequence). The CDR3 is 16 amino acids. Trimming shortened V by 5 bases and J by 8 bases, and 22 bases separated the two germline ends. CDR3: CATSSLTGLGGDEQFF. As DNA, the CDR3 is TGTGCCACCAGCTCCCTGACAGGGCTGGGGGGTGATGAGCAGTTCTTC.

The chain is built from TRBV29-1 and TRBJ2-3, with 14 bases aligning to TRBD2. Germline V gene sequence: CDR1 SQVTM, CDR2 ANQGSEA. The J segment lost 2 bases and the V segment lost 4 bases, leaving 5 bases of the junction unmatched. CDR3 length: 16 amino acids. The CDR3 DNA reads TGCAGCGTTGGAGGACTAGCGGGGGGATACACAGATACGCAGTATTTT. This sequence encodes CSVGGLAGGYTDTQYF.

The CDR3 nucleotides read TGCAGCGCGGTACCGGGACAGGGAAGCTATGGCTACACCTTC. It encodes CSAVPGQGSYGYTF. V is TRBV29-1 and J is TRBJ1-2, with 9 bases matching TRBD1. Per the germline V gene, CDR1 is SQVTM and CDR2 is ANQGSEA. This CDR3 spans 14 amino acids. J lost 4 bases, V lost 7 bases, and 10 bases had no gene match.

This clonotype turned up a few times. CDR3 amino acids: CSARLAGGLNTGELFF. CDR3 nucleotides: TGCAGTGCTAGACTAGCGGGAGGCCTTAACACCGGGGAGCTGTTTTTT. The chain is built from TRBV20-1 and TRBJ2-2, with 11 nucleotides matching TRBD2. The CDR3 is 16 amino acids. V was clipped by 2 bases and J by 2 bases; unmatched bases: 4. Germline loops: CDR1 DFQATT, CDR2 SNEGSKA (reference sequence).

This clonotype was picked up many times. V and J are TRBV20-1 and TRBJ1-1; tentative D call: TRBD1 (5 bases). CDR1 and CDR2 from the germline V gene are DFQATT and SNEGSKA (reference sequence). Trimming removed 0 bases from V and 1 base from J, with 12 bases in between. This CDR3 has 15 residues. CDR3 sequence reads: CSARDPEGPNTEAFF. CDR3 nucleotide sequence: TGCAGTGCTAGAGATCCGGAGGGACCGAACACTGAAGCTTTCTTT.

Comment on this clonotype: A much more abundant neighbour one base away suggests this may be a read error. Without the conserved terminal phenylalanine or tryptophan, this CDR3 likely stems from a read error. The chain links TRBV4-2 to TRBJ1-1, with 7 bases fitting TRBD1. The length of the CDR3 is 14 residues. The V gene end was trimmed by 1 base and the J gene end by 1 base; junction bases not matched to a gene: 0. From germline, CDR1 is LGHNA and CDR2 YNFKEQ. CDR3 protein: CASSQAGGNTEAFL. The DNA for the CDR3 is TGTGCCAGCAGCCAAGCAGGGGGGAACACTGAAGCTTTCCTT.

This clonotype was observed many times. V gene TRBV6-5 combines with J gene TRBJ1-2; unclear D gene. The CDR3 length is 13 residues. Germline lookup yields CDR1 MNHEY and CDR2 SVGAGI. The V end was cut by 2 bases, the J end by 4 bases, with 8 bases between. CDR3 nucleotides: TGTGCCAGCAGTTACAGTCAGGTCTATGGCTACACCTTC. Its translation is CASSYSQVYGYTF.

Many counts were recorded for this clonotype. This chain connects TRBV7-6 to TRBJ2-7; unclear D gene. Trimming pared 6 bases from V and 3 bases from J, leaving 12 bases between. CDR3 length: 13 residues. CDR1 is SGHVS and CDR2 is FNYEAQ in the germline V gene. This chain's CDR3 is CASSSGPNYEQYF. CDR3 coding DNA: TGTGCCAGCAGTTCCGGGCCGAACTACGAGCAGTACTTC.

This clonotype has a single count. The chain couples TRBV4-3 to TRBJ2-2, with D possibly being TRBD1 (5 bases). Deletions cut 5 bases from V and 0 bases from J, with 10 bases between. Germline-derived CDR1 and CDR2 are LGHNA and YSLEER. This CDR3 is 15 amino acids long. CDR3 sequence (DNA): TGCGCCAGCAGCTACAGGACCTCGAACACCGGGGAGCTGTTTTTT. It yields the protein CASSYRTSNTGELFF.

A few counts support this clonotype. V is TRBV15 and J is TRBJ1-2; no definite D call. With 3 bases removed from V and 8 bases from J, the gap between germline ends came to 13 bases. The CDR3 is 13 amino acids. Germline assignment: CDR1 LNHNV and CDR2 YYDKDF (reference sequence). The CDR3 here is CATSSSRAGGYTF. CDR3 in DNA: TGTGCCACCAGCAGTTCGAGGGCCGGAGGCTACACCTTC.

This clonotype was counted once. V is TRBV12-3 or TRBV12-4 and J is TRBJ1-1; weak D call: TRBD1 (6 bases). V lost 4 bases to trimming and J lost 4 bases, with 13 bases between them. This CDR3 has 14 amino acids. The CDR3 DNA reads as TGTGCCAGCAGTTCGGGGGCGGTGGGCACTGAAGCTTTCTTT. Translating gives CASSSGAVGTEAFF.

This clonotype was detected ten times or more. The chain carries TRBV5-1 and TRBJ1-1; D not certain. The CDR3 sequence is 15 residues long. Germline V CDR1 and CDR2: SGHRS, YFSETQ. V lost 0 bases, J lost 8 bases, and 17 bases lay in between. CDR3 loop: CASSLGKVIESEAFF. CDR3 nucleotide sequence: TGCGCCAGCAGCTTGGGAAAGGTAATCGAATCGGAAGCTTTCTTT.

This clonotype occurred a few times. Lacking the conserved final phenylalanine or tryptophan, this CDR3 likely reflects a read error. The limits of the CDR3 on the DNA are not certain, so only TCRdb's listed CDR3 is given. This chain links TRBV7-9 with TRBJ2-7; the DNA was not used to check the table's D call, TRBD1. The CDR3 is 9 residues long, counting both termini. Looked up from germline, CDR1 is SEHNR and CDR2 is FQNEAQ (reference sequence). The CDR3 sequence is CASSLGRDR.

This chain joins TRBV20-1 and TRBJ2-7, with 8 bases matching TRBD2. Germline CDR1 reads DFQATT; CDR2 reads SNEGSKA (reference sequence). This CDR3 region has 14 residues. The trim removed 1 base at V and 7 bases at J, leaving 9 bases unmatched. In nucleotides, the CDR3 is TGCAGTGCTAGAGGGACGGGAGGGCCAATAGAGCAGTACTTC. Protein sequence: CSARGTGGPIEQYF.

The chain uses TRBV2 and TRBJ2-3, with 7 bases that match TRBD1. V gave up 5 bases and J gave up 2 bases; unmatched junction bases: 16. Germline CDR1 reads SNHLY; CDR2 reads FYNNEI. This CDR3 contains 18 residues. CDR3 loop: CASSLTPSQGDFTDTQYF. The DNA of the CDR3 is TGTGCCAGCAGTTTAACCCCCTCGCAGGGGGATTTCACAGATACGCAGTATTTT.

This chain joins TRBV20-1 and TRBJ2-5; no clear D. Germline CDR1 is DFQATT and CDR2 is SNEGSKA (reference sequence). The CDR3 is made up of 14 amino acids. Trimming removed 1 base from V and 2 bases from J, with 11 bases in between. The DNA of the CDR3 is TGCAGTGCTAGAGTGGTGACCCTACAAGAGACCCAGTACTTC. The encoded protein is CSARVVTLQETQYF.

The rearrangement links TRBV15 to TRBJ2-3, with no clear D. V was clipped by 6 bases and J by 3 bases, with 7 bases between them. CDR3 size: 12 residues. Germline-derived CDR1 and CDR2 are LNHNV and YYDKDF (reference sequence). This CDR3 is CATRHGTDTQYF. The CDR3 nucleotides are TGTGCCACCAGACACGGGACAGATACGCAGTATTTT.

This rearrangement joins TRBV2 to TRBJ2-7; D unresolved. The CDR3 loop spans 12 amino acids. Trimming took 7 bases from V and 1 from J, leaving 8 bases between them. Germline values: CDR1 SNHLY, CDR2 FYNNEI. The CDR3 DNA is TGTGCCAGCAATCCGACGTCCTACGAGCAGTACTTC. Amino acids: CASNPTSYEQYF.

The CDR3: CASSLRETEAFF. For the CDR3, the DNA is TGTGCCAGCAGCCTGAGGGAGACTGAAGCTTTCTTT. This chain joins TRBV7-2 and TRBJ1-1; D gene uncertain. Trimming took 5 bases from V and 5 from J, leaving 9 bases between them. The CDR3 loop spans 12 amino acids. From germline, CDR1 is SGHTA and CDR2 FQGNSA.

This clonotype occurred once. CDR3 loop: CSARAGGKGPQPQHF. The DNA for the CDR3 is TGCAGTGCTAGGGCCGGGGGAAAGGGTCCGCAGCCCCAGCATTTT. This chain uses TRBV20-1 with TRBJ1-5, with D perhaps TRBD1 (5 bases). The CDR3 sequence is 15 residues long. Germline-derived CDR1 and CDR2 are DFQATT and SNEGSKA (reference sequence). The germline V and J ends were trimmed by 3 bases and 7 bases, with 19 bases remaining between them.

The rearrangement joins TRBV2 to TRBJ2-3; D remains ambiguous. The germline V gene has CDR1 SNHLY and CDR2 FYNNEI. The CDR3 consists of 13 residues. The germline V and J ends were trimmed by 8 bases and 2 bases, with 11 bases remaining between them. The CDR3 loop reads CASQRPTTDTQYF. DNA of the CDR3: TGTGCCAGCCAGCGACCTACCACAGATACGCAGTATTTT.

This clonotype occurred many times. The genes are TRBV5-6 and TRBJ2-3; TRBD1 is a possible D gene (7 bases). From germline, CDR1 is SGHDT and CDR2 YYEEEE. CDR3 size: 16 residues. V lost 0 bases and J lost 5, with 16 bases in between. Written as DNA, the CDR3 is TGTGCCAGCAGCTTGGTCCTAGACAGGGAGGAAGATACGCAGTATTTT. Its translation: CASSLVLDREEDTQYF.

This clonotype was seen at least ten times. The V call is TRBV11-2, the J call TRBJ1-2; D is unresolved. V lost 5 bases and J lost 1, with 17 bases in between. The CDR3 extends over 16 amino acids. Germline CDR1 is SGHAT and CDR2 is FQNNGV. The chain's CDR3 is CASSREAVTNNYGYTF. CDR3 nucleotide sequence: TGTGCCAGCAGCCGAGAAGCGGTAACAAATAACTATGGCTACACCTTC. Full variable domain (remainder filled in from reference TRBV11-2 and TRBJ1-2): EAGVAQSPRYKIIEKRQSVAFWCNPISGHATLYWYQQILGQGPKLLIQFQNNGVVDDSQLPKDRFSAERLKGVDSTLKIQPAKLEDSAVYLCASSREAVTNNYGYTFGSGTRLTVV.

Many counts were recorded for this clonotype. V is TRBV2 and J is TRBJ2-6; perhaps TRBD2 as D (5 bases). The length of the CDR3 is 16 residues. CDR1 is SNHLY and CDR2 is FYNNEI in the germline V gene. The V end was cut by 8 bases, the J end by 0 bases, with 14 bases between. The CDR3 reads CASRYEGSSGANVLTF. DNA for the CDR3: TGTGCCAGCCGTTACGAAGGGAGCTCTGGGGCCAACGTCCTGACTTTC.

This clonotype showed up just once. The DNA of the CDR3 is TGTGCCAGCAGCAGGGGCGGGCACGAGCAGTACTTC. This encodes CASSRGGHEQYF. The chain employs TRBV2 and TRBJ2-7; D possibly corresponds to TRBD1 (6 bases). Germline V gene data show CDR1 as SNHLY and CDR2 as FYNNEI. This CDR3 region has 12 residues. Deletions cut 6 bases from V and 5 bases from J, with 11 bases between.